Included here is one T cell receptor (beta chain) sequence, with context. These data originate in a study of blood T cell repertoires in COVID-19. Whole-study context: Acute and convalescent COVID-19 specimens originated in the United States, Italy and Spain. T cells, B-cell-depleted T cells, or PBMCs supplied cDNA or gDNA.

Source study methods: Amplification from reference gene primers served as the basis for estimated nucleated cell counts. Produced via immunoSEQ multiplex PCR; TCRdb's table is partial and in-frame only. The DNA was the basis for D and trimming; V, J and clone size are from that table. The sample holds 160,000 or so clones, less than 90% seen once. This CDR3 is 12 amino acids long. The germline V gene has CDR1 LGHDT and CDR2 YNNKEL (reference sequence). V was cut by 0 bases and J by 8 bases, with 7 bases left in between. Sequenced material: peripheral blood. The chain recombines TRBV3-1 (or the pseudogene TRBV3-2) with TRBJ1-2, with D perhaps matching TRBD1 (5 bases). This TCR was sampled from a woman aged 70-85 years with acute or convalescent COVID-19. The CDR3 loop reads CASSQEGRGYTF. The CDR3 DNA reads TGTGCCAGCAGCCAAGAGGGGCGGGGCTACACCTTC.